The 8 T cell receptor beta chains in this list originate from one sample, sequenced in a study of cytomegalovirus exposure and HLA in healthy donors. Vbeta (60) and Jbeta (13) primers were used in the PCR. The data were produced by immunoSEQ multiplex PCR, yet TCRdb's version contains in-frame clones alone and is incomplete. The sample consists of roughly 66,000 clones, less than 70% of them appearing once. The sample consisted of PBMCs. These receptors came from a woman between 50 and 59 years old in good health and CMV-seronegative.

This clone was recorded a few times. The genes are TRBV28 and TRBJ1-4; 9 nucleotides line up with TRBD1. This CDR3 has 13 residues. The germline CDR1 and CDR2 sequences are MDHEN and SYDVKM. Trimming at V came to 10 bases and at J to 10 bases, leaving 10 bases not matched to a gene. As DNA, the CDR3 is TGTGCCATCTCGGACAGGGGCTTAGGAAAACTGTTTTTT. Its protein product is CAISDRGLGKLFF.

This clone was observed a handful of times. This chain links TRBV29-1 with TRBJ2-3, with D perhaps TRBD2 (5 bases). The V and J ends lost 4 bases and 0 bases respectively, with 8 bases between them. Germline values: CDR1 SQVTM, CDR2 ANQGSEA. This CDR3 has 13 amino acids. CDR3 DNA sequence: TGCAGCGTTGTCCGGGATAGCACAGATACGCAGTATTTT. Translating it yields CSVVRDSTDTQYF.

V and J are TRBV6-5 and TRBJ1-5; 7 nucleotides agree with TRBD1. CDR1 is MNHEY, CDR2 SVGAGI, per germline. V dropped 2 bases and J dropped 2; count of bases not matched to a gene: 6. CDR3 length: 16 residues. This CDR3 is CASSYPDRVCNQPQHF. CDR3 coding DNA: TGTGCCAGCAGTTACCCAGACAGGGTTTGCAATCAGCCCCAGCATTTT.

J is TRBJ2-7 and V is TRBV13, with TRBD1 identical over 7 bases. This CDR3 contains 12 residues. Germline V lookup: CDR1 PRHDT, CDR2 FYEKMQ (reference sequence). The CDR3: CPGRQGGYEQYF. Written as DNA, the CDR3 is TGTCCAGGTCGACAGGGTGGCTACGAGCAGTACTTC.

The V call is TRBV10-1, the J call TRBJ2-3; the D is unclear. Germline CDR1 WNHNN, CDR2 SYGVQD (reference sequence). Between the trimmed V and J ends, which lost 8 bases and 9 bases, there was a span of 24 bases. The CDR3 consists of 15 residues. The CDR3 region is CASPRNQKRPKTQYF. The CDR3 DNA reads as TGCGCCAGCCCCAGGAACCAGAAGAGACCGAAGACGCAGTATTTT.

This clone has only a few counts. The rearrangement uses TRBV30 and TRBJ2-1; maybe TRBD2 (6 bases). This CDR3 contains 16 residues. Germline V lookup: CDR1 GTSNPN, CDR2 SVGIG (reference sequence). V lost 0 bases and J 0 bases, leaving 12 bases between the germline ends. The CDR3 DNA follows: TGTGCCTGGAGTGTAACCGGGACTCGCTCCTACAATGAGCAGTTCTTC. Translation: CAWSVTGTRSYNEQFF.

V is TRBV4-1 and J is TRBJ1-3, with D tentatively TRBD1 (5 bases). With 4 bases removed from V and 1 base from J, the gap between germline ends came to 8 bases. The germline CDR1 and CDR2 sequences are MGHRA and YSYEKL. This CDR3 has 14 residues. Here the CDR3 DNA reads TGCGCCAGCAGCCCTCAGGGATCTGGAAACACCATATATTTT. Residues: CASSPQGSGNTIYF.

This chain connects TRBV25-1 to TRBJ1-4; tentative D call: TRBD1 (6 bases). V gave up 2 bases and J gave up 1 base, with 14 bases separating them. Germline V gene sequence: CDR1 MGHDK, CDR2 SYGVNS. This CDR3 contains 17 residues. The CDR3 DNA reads TGTGCCAGCAGTGAAGCCGGGACACTAGGAACTAATGAAAAACTGTTTTTT. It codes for CASSEAGTLGTNEKLFF.